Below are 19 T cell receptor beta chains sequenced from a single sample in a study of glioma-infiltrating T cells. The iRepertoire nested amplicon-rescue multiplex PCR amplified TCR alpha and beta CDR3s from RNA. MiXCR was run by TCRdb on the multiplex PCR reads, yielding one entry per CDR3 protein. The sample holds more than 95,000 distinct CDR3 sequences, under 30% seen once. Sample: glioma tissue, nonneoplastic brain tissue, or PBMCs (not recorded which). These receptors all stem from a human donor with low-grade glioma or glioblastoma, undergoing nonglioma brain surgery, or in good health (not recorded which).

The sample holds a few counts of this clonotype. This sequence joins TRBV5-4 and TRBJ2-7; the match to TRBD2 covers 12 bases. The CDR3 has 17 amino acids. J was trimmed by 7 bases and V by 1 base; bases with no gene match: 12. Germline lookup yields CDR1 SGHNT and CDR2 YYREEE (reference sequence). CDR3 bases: TGTGCCAGCAGCTTGCGACTAGCGGGGGTAAGAGTGAAAGAGCAGTACTTC. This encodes CASSLRLAGVRVKEQYF.

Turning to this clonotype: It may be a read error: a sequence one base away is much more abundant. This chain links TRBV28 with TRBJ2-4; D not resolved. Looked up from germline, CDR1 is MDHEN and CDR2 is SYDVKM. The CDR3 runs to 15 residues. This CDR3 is CASSIPGLAKNIQCF. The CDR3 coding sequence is TGTGCCAGCAGTATACCCGGCTTAGCCAAAAACATTCAGTGCTTC.

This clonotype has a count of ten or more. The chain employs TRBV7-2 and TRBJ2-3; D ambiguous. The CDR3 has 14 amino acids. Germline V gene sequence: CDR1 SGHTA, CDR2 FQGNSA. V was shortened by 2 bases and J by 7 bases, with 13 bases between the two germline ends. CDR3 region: CASSLSPDPNTQYF. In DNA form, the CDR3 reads TGTGCCAGCAGCTTATCCCCCGATCCGAATACGCAGTATTTT.

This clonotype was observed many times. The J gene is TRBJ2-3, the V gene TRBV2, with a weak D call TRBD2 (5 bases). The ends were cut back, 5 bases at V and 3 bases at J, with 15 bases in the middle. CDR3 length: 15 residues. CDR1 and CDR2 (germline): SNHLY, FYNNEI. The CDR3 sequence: CASSRSRELTDTQYF. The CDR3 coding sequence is TGTGCCAGCAGTAGATCTCGGGAACTGACAGATACGCAGTATTTT. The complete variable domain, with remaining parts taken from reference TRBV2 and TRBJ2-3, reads EPEVTQTPSHQVTQMGQEVILRCVPISNHLYFYWYRQILGQKVEFLVSFYNNEISEKSEIFDDQFSVERPDGSNFTLKIRSTKLEDSAMYFCASSRSRELTDTQYFGPGTRLTVL.

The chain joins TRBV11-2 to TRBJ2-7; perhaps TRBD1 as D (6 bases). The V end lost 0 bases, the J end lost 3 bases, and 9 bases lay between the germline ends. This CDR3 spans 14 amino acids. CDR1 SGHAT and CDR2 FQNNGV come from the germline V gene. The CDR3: CASSLDSTGYEQYF. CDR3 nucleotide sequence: TGTGCCAGCAGCTTAGATTCGACAGGCTACGAGCAGTACTTC.

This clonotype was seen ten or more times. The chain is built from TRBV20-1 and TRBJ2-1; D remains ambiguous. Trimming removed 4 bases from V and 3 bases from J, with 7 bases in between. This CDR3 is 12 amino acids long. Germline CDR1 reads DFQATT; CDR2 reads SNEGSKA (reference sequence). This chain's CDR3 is CSATPLYNEQFF. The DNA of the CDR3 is TGCAGTGCTACGCCCCTCTACAATGAGCAGTTCTTC.

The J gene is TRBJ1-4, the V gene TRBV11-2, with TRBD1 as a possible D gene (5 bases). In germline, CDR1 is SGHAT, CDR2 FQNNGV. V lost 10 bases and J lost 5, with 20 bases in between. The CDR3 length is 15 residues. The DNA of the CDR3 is TGTGCCACTAGTAGAGGAGGGGCCGAAAATGAAAAACTGTTTTTT. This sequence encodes CATSRGGAENEKLFF.

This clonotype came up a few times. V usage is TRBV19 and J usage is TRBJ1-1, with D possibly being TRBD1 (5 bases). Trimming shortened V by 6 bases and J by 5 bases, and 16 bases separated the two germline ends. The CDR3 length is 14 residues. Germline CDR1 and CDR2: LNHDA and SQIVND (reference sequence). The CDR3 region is CASSIGLGTTEAFF. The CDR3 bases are TGTGCCAGTAGCATCGGATTGGGGACTACTGAAGCTTTCTTT.

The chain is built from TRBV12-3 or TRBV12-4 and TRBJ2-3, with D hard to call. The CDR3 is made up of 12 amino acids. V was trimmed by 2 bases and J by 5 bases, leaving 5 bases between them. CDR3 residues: CASSLRVDTQYF. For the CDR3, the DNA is TGTGCCAGCAGTTTAAGGGTAGATACGCAGTATTTT.

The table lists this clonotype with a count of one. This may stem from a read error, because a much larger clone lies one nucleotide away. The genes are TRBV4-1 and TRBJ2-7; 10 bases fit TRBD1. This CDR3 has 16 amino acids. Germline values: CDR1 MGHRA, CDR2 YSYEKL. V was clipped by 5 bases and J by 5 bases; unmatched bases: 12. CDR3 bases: TGCGCCAGCAGCAAAAGGCCTGGGACAGGGGCCCACGAGCAGTACTTC. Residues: CASSKRPGTGAHEQYF.

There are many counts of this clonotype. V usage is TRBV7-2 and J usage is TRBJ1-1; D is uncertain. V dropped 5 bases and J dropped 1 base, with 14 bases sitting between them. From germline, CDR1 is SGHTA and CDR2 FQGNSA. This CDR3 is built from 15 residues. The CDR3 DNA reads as TGTGCCAGCAGCGAAGCGGGGATTCCGAACACTGAAGCTTTCTTT. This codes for CASSEAGIPNTEAFF.

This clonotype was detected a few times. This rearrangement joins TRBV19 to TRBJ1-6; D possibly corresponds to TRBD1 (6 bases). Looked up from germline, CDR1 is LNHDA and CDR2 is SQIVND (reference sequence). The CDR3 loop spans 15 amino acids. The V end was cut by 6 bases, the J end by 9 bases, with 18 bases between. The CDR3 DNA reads TGTGCCAGTAGCAGAACGACAGGAAAATTTTCACCCCTCCACTTT. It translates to CASSRTTGKFSPLHF.

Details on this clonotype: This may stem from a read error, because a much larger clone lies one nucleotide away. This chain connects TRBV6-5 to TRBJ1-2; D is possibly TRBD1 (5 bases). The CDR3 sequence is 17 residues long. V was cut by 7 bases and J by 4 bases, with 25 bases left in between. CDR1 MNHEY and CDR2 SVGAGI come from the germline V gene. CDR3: CASTRQMPGRGTYGYTF. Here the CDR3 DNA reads TGTGCCAGCACTCGCCAAATGCCGGGACGGGGTACCTATGGCTACACCTTC.

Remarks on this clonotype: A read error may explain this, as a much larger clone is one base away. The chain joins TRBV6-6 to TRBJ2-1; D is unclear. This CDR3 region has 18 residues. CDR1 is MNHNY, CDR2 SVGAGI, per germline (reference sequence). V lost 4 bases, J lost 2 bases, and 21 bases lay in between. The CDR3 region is CASSFSETSRVPYNEQFF. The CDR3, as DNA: TGTGCCAGCAGTTTCTCGGAAACTTCAAGGGTTCCCTACAATGAGCAGTTCTTC.

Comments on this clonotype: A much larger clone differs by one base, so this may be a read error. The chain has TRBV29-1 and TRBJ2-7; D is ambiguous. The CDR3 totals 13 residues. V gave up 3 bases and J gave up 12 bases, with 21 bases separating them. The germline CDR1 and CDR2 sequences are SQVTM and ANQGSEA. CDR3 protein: CSVDPGREPGRYF. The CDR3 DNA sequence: TGCAGCGTTGATCCAGGACGAGAACCCGGGCGGTACTTC.

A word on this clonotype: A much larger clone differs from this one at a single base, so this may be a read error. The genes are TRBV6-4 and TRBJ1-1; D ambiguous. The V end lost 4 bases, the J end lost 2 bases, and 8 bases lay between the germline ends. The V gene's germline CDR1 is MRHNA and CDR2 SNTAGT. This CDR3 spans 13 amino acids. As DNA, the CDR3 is TGTGCCAGCAGTGTGCATGCTAACACTGAAGCTTTCTTT. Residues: CASSVHANTEAFF.

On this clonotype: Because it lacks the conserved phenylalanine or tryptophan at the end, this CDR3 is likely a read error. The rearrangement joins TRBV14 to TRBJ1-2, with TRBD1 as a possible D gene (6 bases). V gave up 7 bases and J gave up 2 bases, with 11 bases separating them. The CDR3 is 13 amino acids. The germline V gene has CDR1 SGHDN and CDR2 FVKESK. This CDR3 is CASTQGSNYGYTI. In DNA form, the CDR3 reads TGTGCCAGCACTCAGGGGTCCAACTATGGCTACACCATC.

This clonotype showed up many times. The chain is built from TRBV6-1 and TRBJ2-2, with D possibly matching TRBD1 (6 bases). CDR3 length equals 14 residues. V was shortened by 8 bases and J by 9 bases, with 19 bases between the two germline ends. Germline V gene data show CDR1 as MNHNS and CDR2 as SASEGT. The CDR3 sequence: CASLLGDTKRELFF. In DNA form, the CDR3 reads TGTGCCAGCCTTCTCGGGGACACCAAGAGGGAGCTGTTTTTT.

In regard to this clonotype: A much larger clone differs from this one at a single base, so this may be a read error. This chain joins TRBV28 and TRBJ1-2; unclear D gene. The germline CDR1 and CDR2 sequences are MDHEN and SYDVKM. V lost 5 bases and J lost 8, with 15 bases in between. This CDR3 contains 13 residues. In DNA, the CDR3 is TGTGCCAGCAGTCTTAGCCGAGGTAGCGGCTACACCTTC. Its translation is CASSLSRGSGYTF.